The sequence of this T cell receptor (beta chain) was determined in a study of blood T cell repertoires in COVID-19. The overall study: Samples of COVID-19 (acute and convalescent) were obtained from the United States, Italy and Spain. Nucleic acid was either cDNA or gDNA, and it came from T cells, B-cell-depleted T cells, or PBMCs.

Seattle-derived patients entered the study during active infection and were followed longitudinally. Per the authors' pipeline: Cell counts per sample came from amplifying reference gene primers. Libraries were prepared by immunoSEQ multiplex PCR; TCRdb keeps only in-frame clonotypes and omits some of them. V and J calls and clone size are as listed in that table; D and trimming were resolved from the DNA. This table holds 99,000 or so clones, around nine tenths found once. This receptor was taken from a man aged 50 to 59 with COVID-19, enrolled during active disease. The specimen sequenced was peripheral blood.

CDR3 residues: CASSQGGSYQPQHF. The DNA for the CDR3 is TGCGCCAGCAGCCAAGGAGGCAGCTATCAGCCCCAGCATTTT. The genes are TRBV4-1 and TRBJ1-5; D remains unclear. CDR3 length: 14 residues. Germline assignment: CDR1 MGHRA and CDR2 YSYEKL. Trimming pared 1 base from V and 5 bases from J, leaving 9 bases between.